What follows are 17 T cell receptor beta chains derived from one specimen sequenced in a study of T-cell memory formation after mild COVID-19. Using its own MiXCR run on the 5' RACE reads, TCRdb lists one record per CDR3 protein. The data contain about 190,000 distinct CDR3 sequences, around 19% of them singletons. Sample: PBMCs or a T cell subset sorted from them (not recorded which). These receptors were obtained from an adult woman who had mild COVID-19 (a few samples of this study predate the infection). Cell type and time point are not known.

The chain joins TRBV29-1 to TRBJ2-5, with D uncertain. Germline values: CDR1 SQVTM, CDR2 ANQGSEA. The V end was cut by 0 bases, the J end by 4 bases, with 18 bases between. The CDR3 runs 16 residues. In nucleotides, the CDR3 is TGCAGCGTTGAAGATCCCACGGTGAGCGCGCGAGAGACCCAGTACTTC. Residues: CSVEDPTVSARETQYF.

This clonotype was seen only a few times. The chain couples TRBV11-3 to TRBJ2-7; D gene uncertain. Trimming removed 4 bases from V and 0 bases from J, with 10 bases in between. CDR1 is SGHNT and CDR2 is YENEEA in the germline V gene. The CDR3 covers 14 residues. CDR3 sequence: CASSSPRHSYEQYF. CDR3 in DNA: TGTGCCAGCAGCTCACCCAGGCACTCCTACGAGCAGTACTTC.

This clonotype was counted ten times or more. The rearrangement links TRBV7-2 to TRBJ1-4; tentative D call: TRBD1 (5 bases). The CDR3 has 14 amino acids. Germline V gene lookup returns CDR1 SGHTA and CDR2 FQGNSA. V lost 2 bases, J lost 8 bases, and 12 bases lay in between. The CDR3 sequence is CASSLSQGGEKLFF. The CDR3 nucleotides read TGTGCCAGCAGCTTATCCCAGGGCGGAGAAAAACTGTTTTTT.

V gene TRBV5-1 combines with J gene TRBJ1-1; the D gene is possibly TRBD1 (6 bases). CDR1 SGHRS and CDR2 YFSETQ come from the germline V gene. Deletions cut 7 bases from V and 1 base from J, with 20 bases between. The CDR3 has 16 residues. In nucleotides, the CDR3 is TGCGCCAGCGGACCTCCACAGGGTTCCGGGAACACTGAAGCTTTCTTT. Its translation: CASGPPQGSGNTEAFF.

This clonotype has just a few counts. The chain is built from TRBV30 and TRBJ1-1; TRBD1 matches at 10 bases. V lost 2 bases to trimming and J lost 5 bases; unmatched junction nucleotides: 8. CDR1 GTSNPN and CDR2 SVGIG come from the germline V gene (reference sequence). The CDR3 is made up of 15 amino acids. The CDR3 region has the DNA TGTGCCTGGAGTCCTTGGGACAGGGGCTTAACTGAAGCTTTCTTT. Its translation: CAWSPWDRGLTEAFF.

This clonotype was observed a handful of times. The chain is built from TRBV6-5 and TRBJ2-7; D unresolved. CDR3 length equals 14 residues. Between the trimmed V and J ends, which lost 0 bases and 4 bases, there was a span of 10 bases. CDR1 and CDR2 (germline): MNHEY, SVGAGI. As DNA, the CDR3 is TGTGCCAGCAGTTACTCGATGTTGGCGTACGAGCAGTACTTC. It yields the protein CASSYSMLAYEQYF.

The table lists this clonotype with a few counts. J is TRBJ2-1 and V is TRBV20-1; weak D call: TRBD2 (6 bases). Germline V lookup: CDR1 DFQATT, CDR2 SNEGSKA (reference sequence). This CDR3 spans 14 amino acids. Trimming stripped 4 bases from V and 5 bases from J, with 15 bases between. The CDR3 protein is CSAIWRGEHNEQFF. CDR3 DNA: TGCAGTGCTATTTGGCGGGGCGAACACAATGAGCAGTTCTTC.

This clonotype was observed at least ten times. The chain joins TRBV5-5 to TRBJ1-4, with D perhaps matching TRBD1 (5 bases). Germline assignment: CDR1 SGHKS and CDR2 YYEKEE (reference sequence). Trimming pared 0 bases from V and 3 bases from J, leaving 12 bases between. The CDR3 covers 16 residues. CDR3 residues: CASSLAGRGSNEKLFF. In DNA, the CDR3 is TGTGCCAGCAGCTTGGCCGGTCGGGGCTCTAATGAAAAACTGTTTTTT.

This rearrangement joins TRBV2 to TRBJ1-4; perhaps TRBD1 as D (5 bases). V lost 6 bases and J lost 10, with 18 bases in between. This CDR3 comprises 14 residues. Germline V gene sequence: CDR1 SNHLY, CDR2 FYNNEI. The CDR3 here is CASRGRDDGVKLFF. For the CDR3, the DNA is TGTGCCAGCAGGGGCCGGGACGATGGGGTAAAACTGTTTTTT. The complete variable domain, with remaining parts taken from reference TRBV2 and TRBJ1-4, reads EPEVTQTPSHQVTQMGQEVILRCVPISNHLYFYWYRQILGQKVEFLVSFYNNEISEKSEIFDDQFSVERPDGSNFTLKIRSTKLEDSAMYFCASRGRDDGVKLFFGSGTQLSVL.

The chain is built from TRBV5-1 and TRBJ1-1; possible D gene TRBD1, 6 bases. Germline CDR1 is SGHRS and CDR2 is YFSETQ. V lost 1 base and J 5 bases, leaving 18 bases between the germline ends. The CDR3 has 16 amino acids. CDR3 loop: CASSLFRGTGGTEAFF. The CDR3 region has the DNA TGCGCCAGCAGCTTGTTCAGGGGCACTGGGGGAACTGAAGCTTTCTTT.

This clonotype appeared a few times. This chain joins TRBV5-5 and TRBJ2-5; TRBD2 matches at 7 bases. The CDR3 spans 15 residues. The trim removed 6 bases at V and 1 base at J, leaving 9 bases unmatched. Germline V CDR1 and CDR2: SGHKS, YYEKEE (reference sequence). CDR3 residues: CASTRGSGVQETQYF. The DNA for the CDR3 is TGTGCCAGCACACGCGGGAGTGGGGTCCAAGAGACCCAGTACTTC.

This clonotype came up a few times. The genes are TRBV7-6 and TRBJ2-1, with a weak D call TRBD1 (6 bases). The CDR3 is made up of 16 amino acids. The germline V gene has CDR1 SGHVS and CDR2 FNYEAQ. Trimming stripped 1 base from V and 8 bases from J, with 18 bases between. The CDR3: CASSLVGARGQDEQFF. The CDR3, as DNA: TGTGCCAGCAGCTTAGTGGGGGCAAGAGGTCAAGATGAGCAGTTCTTC.

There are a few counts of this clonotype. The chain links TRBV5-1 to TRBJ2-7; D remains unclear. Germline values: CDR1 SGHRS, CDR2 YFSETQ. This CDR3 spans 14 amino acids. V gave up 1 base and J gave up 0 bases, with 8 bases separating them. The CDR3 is CASSLRWDSYEQYF. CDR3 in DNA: TGCGCCAGCAGCTTGCGGTGGGACTCCTACGAGCAGTACTTC. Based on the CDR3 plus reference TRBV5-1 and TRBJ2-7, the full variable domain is KAGVTQTPRYLIKTRGQQVTLSCSPISGHRSVSWYQQTPGQGLQFLFEYFSETQRNKGNFPGRFSGRQFSNSRSEMNVSTLELGDSALYLCASSLRWDSYEQYFGPGTRLTVT.

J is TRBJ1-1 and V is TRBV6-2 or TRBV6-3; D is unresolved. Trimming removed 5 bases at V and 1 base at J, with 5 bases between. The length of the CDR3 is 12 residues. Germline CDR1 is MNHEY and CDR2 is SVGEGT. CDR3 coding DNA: TGTGCCAGCAGTCGACCGAACACTGAAGCTTTCTTT. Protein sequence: CASSRPNTEAFF.

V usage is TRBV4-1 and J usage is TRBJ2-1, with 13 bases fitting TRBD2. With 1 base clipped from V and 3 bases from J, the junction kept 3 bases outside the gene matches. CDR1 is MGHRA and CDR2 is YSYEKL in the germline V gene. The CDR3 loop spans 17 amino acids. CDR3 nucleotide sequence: TGCGCCAGCAGCCAAGGGACTAGCGGGGGAAGCTACAATGAGCAGTTCTTC. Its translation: CASSQGTSGGSYNEQFF.

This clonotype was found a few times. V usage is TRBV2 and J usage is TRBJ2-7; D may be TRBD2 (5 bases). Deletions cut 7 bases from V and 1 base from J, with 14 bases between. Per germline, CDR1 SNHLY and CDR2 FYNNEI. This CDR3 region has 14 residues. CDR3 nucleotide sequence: TGTGCCAGCACCCGGGAAAGGGAGTCCTACGAGCAGTACTTC. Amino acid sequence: CASTRERESYEQYF.

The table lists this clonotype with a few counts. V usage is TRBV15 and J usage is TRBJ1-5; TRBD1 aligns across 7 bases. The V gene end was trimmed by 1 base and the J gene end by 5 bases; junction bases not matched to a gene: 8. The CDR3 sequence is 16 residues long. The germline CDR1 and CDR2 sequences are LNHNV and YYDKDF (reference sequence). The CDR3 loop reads CATSRGLDRTHQPQHF. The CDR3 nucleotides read TGTGCCACCAGCAGAGGGCTGGACAGGACGCATCAGCCCCAGCATTTT.